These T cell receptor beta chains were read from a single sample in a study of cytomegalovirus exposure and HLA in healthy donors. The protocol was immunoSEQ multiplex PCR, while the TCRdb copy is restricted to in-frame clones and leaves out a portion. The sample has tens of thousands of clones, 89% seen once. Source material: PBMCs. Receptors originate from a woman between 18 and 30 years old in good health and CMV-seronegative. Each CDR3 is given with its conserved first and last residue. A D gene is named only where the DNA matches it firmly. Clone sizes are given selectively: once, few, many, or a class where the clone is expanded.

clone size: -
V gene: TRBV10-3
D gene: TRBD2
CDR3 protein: CAISDVLNTSGETQYF

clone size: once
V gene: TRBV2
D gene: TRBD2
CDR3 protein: CASSAVTSGGLDEQFF

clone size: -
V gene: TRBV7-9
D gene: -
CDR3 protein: CASTPTLGYEQYF

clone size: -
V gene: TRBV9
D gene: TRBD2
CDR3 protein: CASSPRTSGATYEQYF

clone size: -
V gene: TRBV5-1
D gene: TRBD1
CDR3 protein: CASSLEGAPDSPLHF

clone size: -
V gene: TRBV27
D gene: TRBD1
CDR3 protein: CASSLSKQGADVSTEAFF

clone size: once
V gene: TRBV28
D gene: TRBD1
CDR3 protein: CASSLYSSGGSNQPQHF

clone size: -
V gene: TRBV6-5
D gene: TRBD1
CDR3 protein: CASRSGGLSGNTIYF

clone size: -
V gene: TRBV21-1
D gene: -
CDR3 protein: CASSPPQRANQSPQHF

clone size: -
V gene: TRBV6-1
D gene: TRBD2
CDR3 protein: CASSRLAGGTDTQYF

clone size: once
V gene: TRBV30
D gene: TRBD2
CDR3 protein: CAWSALAGAGDTQYF

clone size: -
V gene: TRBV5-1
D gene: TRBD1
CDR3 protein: CASSPPLRQGRGSYNEQFF

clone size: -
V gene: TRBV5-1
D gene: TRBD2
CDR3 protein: CASSTLTSGGTSEQFF

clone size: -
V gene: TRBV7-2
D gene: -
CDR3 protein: CASSFQVSNTEAFF

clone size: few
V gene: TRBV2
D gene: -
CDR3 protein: CASRDRPNYGYTF

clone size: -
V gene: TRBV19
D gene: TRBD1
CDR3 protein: CASSWTGDGYTF

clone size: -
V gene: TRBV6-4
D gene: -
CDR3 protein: CASRPQSSSPLHF